Below are 18 T cell receptor beta chains sequenced from a single sample in a study of T cells in Graves' hyperthyroidism and ophthalmopathy. Template material for amplifying TCR beta CDR3 regions consisted of RNA transcripts. HTBI primers were used for first-round RT-PCR of the TCR CDR3. TCRdb ran MiXCR on the multiplex PCR reads and lists one entry per CDR3 protein. The sample consists of 550,000 to 700,000 distinct CDR3 sequences, about 45% of them appearing once. Sequenced input: peripheral blood or thyroid tissue (not recorded which). The source of these receptors is an adult woman with Graves' disease, either hyperthyroidism or ophthalmopathy (not recorded which).

This clonotype was picked up one time. Sequence at one end of the junction differs from germline and may be a read error. This sequence joins TRBV15 and TRBJ1-5; 8 bases fit TRBD1. This CDR3 contains 15 residues. Germline assignment: CDR1 LNHNV and CDR2 YYDKDF (reference sequence). The CDR3 DNA sequence: TGTGCCAGCAGCCGACAGGGGCTCAACAATCAGCCCCAGCATTTT. It is translated as CASSRQGLNNQPQHF.

This clonotype was picked up a small number of times. A single base separates this from a much larger clone, so it may be a read error. As the CDR3 is not closed by the conserved phenylalanine or tryptophan, this likely results from a read error. This sequence joins TRBV7-2 and TRBJ2-7; 9 bases fit TRBD2. The ends lost 5 bases at V and 4 bases at J; junction bases unmatched: 6. The CDR3 is made up of 14 amino acids. The germline gives CDR1 SGHTA, CDR2 FQGNSA. The CDR3 region is CASSPTAGGYEQYL. The DNA of the CDR3 is TGTGCCAGCAGCCCCACAGCGGGAGGTTACGAGCAGTACCTC.

The chain joins TRBV29-1 to TRBJ1-1, with a tentative D call TRBD1 (5 bases). Germline loops: CDR1 SQVTM, CDR2 ANQGSEA. The CDR3 covers 16 residues. Trimming took 8 bases from V and 8 from J, leaving 30 bases between them. The CDR3 here is CSLPKGLGGKYFEAFF. The CDR3 DNA sequence: TGCAGCTTGCCGAAGGGACTGGGCGGAAAATACTTCGAAGCTTTCTTT. Complete variable domain (other parts from reference TRBV29-1 and TRBJ1-1): SAVISQKPSRDICQRGTSLTIQCQVDSQVTMMFWYRQQPGQSLTLIATANQGSEATYESGFVIDKFPISRPNLTFSTLTVSNMSPEDSSIYLCSLPKGLGGKYFEAFFGQGTRLTVV.

The chain recombines TRBV20-1 with TRBJ1-1; TRBD1 aligns across 8 bases. The CDR3 length is 14 residues. Germline CDR1 is DFQATT and CDR2 is SNEGSKA (reference sequence). The V segment lost 1 base and the J segment 1 base; nucleotides outside the gene matches: 2. In DNA form, the CDR3 reads TGCAGTGCTAGAGCGGGACAGGCGAACACTGAAGCTTTCTTT. Protein product: CSARAGQANTEAFF.

The chain combines TRBV10-3 with TRBJ2-3; no clear D. Germline V CDR1 and CDR2: ENHRY, SYGVKD. V gave up 2 bases and J gave up 1 base, with 10 bases separating them. The CDR3 sequence is 15 residues long. The CDR3 here is CAISEKSKGTDTQYF. The CDR3 bases are TGTGCCATCAGTGAGAAATCCAAGGGCACAGATACGCAGTATTTT.

On this clonotype itself: At one end, the junction sequence differs from germline, possibly due to a read error. The chain joins TRBV5-1 to TRBJ1-1, with D possibly matching TRBD1 (5 bases). The germline V gene has CDR1 SGHRS and CDR2 YFSETQ. CDR3 length: 15 residues. This CDR3 reads CASSLEGALNTEAFF. CDR3 coding DNA: TGTGCCAGCAGCTTGGAAGGGGCTCTGAACACTGAAGCTTTCTTT.

The chain carries TRBV20-1 and TRBJ1-2; D is perhaps TRBD1 (5 bases). V was pared by 4 bases and J by 6 bases, with 21 bases between. This CDR3 comprises 15 residues. CDR1 and CDR2 from the germline V gene are DFQATT and SNEGSKA (reference sequence). This chain's CDR3 is CSATRGTSGDDGYTF. CDR3 DNA: TGCAGTGCTACCCGGGGCACTTCCGGGGACGATGGCTACACCTTC.

This clonotype has ten or more counts. CDR3 residues: CASGQGQGWANVLTF. In DNA form, the CDR3 reads TGTGCCAGCGGGCAGGGGCAGGGATGGGCCAACGTCCTGACTTTC. The chain has TRBV12-3 or TRBV12-4 and TRBJ2-6; D is possibly TRBD1 (6 bases). This CDR3 spans 15 amino acids. V was pared by 8 bases and J by 5 bases, with 16 bases between.

The J gene is TRBJ2-7, the V gene TRBV28; D unresolved. Germline V gene data show CDR1 as MDHEN and CDR2 as SYDVKM. This CDR3 spans 13 amino acids. The V end lost 3 bases, the J end lost 6 bases, and 12 bases lay between the germline ends. DNA of the CDR3: TGTGCCAGCAGTTTGGGGTCCAGTACCGAGCAGTACTTC. Encoded protein: CASSLGSSTEQYF.

As to this clonotype: The junction differs from germline at one of its ends, possibly a read error. This chain connects TRBV7-7 to TRBJ2-5; 7 positions match TRBD2. The CDR3 totals 17 residues. Germline values: CDR1 SSHAT, CDR2 FNYEAQ (reference sequence). The CDR3 nucleotides read TGTGCTAGCAGCTTATCCCTCGCGGGAGACTACCAAGAGACCCAGTACTTC. This codes for CASSLSLAGDYQETQYF.

This clonotype was recorded many times. The genes are TRBV20-1 and TRBJ2-7, with TRBD1 as a possible D gene (5 bases). V was trimmed by 0 bases and J by 3 bases, leaving 12 bases between them. The germline gives CDR1 DFQATT, CDR2 SNEGSKA (reference sequence). The CDR3 contains 14 residues. CDR3 nucleotides: TGCAGTGCTAGAGATAGACAGCCACTCTACGAGCAGTACTTC. Its translation is CSARDRQPLYEQYF.

The chain uses TRBV10-3 and TRBJ2-2; D call uncertain. Germline values: CDR1 ENHRY, CDR2 SYGVKD. The V end was cut by 11 bases, the J end by 9 bases, with 7 bases between. The CDR3 loop spans 9 amino acids. The CDR3 loop is CAVLRELFF. The CDR3 DNA sequence: TGTGCCGTCCTCCGGGAGCTGTTTTTT.

This clonotype was recorded at least ten times. This chain connects TRBV29-1 to TRBJ2-2; D could derive from TRBD1 or TRBD2 (5 bases each). The germline CDR1 and CDR2 sequences are SQVTM and ANQGSEA. CDR3 length: 14 residues. Trimming shortened V by 1 base and J by 5 bases, and 11 bases separated the two germline ends. This CDR3 is CSVEVGTTTGELFF. CDR3 DNA sequence: TGCAGCGTTGAAGTAGGGACCACAACCGGGGAGCTGTTTTTT.

This clonotype has a single count. The chain carries TRBV7-9 and TRBJ1-1; maybe TRBD1 (5 bases). V was trimmed by 5 bases and J by 4 bases, leaving 17 bases between them. The germline V gene has CDR1 SEHNR and CDR2 FQNEAQ (reference sequence). CDR3 size: 15 residues. The CDR3 DNA reads TGTGCCAGCAGCACCATGCGGGGGGGGATCACTGAAGCTTTCTTT. This translates into CASSTMRGGITEAFF.

The chain links TRBV29-1 to TRBJ1-1, with TRBD1 matching over 9 bases. With V trimmed by 5 bases and J by 11 bases, 18 bases remained unmatched. The germline gives CDR1 SQVTM, CDR2 ANQGSEA. The CDR3 is 15 amino acids. The CDR3 nucleotides read TGCAGCGTTATTAGGGACAGGGACAACCCAAGCGGGGCTTTCTTT. This codes for CSVIRDRDNPSGAFF.

This clonotype was seen just once. This chain links TRBV10-3 with TRBJ1-5; 9 positions match TRBD1. This CDR3 has 14 residues. After removal of 6 bases from V and 7 bases from J, the junction contained 7 bases not matched to a gene. Germline lookup yields CDR1 ENHRY and CDR2 SYGVKD. The CDR3 DNA sequence: TGTGCCATCAGCCAAGGGACAGGGCTACAGCCCCAGCATTTT. Amino acids: CAISQGTGLQPQHF.

The chain combines TRBV5-1 with TRBJ2-7; D possibly uses TRBD1 or TRBD2 (6 bases each). Deletions cut 2 bases from V and 4 bases from J, with 16 bases between. CDR3 length: 15 residues. Per germline, CDR1 SGHRS and CDR2 YFSETQ. CDR3 amino acids: CASSFGTGAPYEQYF. CDR3 in DNA: TGCGCCAGCAGCTTCGGGACGGGGGCACCATACGAGCAGTACTTC.

This clonotype has ten or more counts. V and J are TRBV5-1 and TRBJ2-6; perhaps D is TRBD1 or TRBD2 (7 bases each). The length of the CDR3 is 17 residues. CDR1 and CDR2 from the germline V gene are SGHRS and YFSETQ. Trimming pared 3 bases from V and 2 bases from J, leaving 15 bases between. CDR3 protein: CASSWEGGTAGANVLTF. The CDR3 region has the DNA TGCGCCAGCAGCTGGGAGGGGGGGACAGCTGGGGCCAACGTCCTGACTTTC.